This T cell receptor beta chain was captured in a study of Ad26.COV2.S vaccination and SARS-CoV-2 variants. TCRdb keeps only in-frame clones here, not all; method: immunoSEQ multiplex PCR. The repertoire consists of more than 350,000 clones, with 75% to 95% occurring once and the leading ten covering 12%. V was shortened by 3 bases and J by 1 base, with 15 bases between the two germline ends. Germline values: CDR1 ENHRY, CDR2 SYGVKD. This CDR3 contains 16 residues. This sample's treatment: some 19 received Ad26.COV2.S at low or high dose, single or two shots; about 5 received placebo; per-sample allocation not given. On day 63 after the first injection, vaccine and placebo recipients gave samples.

The source was peripheral blood, collected in a trial of Ad26.COV2.S vaccine versus placebo. The gene calls are TRBV10-3 and TRBJ2-5; maybe TRBD2 (6 bases). This sequence was found in a person aged 18-60 years who received the Ad26.COV2.S COVID-19 vaccine or a placebo. CDR3 sequence reads: CAISDWPRESQETQYF. Written as DNA, the CDR3 is TGTGCCATCAGTGATTGGCCACGGGAGTCCCAAGAGACCCAGTACTTC.